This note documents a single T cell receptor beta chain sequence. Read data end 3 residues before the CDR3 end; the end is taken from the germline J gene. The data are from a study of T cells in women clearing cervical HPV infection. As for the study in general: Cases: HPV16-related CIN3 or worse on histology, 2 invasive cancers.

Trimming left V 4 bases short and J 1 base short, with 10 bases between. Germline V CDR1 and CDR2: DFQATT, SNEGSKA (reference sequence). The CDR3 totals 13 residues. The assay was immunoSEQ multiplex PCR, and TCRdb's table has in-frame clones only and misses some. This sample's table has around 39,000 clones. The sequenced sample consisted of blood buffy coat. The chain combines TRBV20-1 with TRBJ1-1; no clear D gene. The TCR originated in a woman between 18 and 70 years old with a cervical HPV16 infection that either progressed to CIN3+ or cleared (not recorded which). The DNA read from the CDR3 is TGCAGTGCTATCCAGAAGTGGAACACTGAA. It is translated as CSAIQKWNTE. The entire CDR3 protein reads CSAIQKWNTEAFF.